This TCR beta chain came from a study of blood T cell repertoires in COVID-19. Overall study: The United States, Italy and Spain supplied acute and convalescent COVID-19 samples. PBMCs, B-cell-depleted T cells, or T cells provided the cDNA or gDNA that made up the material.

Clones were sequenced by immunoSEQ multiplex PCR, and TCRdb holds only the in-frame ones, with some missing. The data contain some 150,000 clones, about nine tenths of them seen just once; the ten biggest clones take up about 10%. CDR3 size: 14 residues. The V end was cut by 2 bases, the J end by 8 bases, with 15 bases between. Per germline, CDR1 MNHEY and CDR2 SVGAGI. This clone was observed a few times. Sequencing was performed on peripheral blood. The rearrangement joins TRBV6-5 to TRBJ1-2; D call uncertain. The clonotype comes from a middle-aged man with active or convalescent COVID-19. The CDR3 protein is CASSYATARGGYTF. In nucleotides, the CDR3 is TGTGCCAGCAGTTACGCAACGGCTCGCGGGGGCTACACCTTC.